This TCR beta chain was profiled in a study of cytomegalovirus exposure and HLA in healthy donors (dated by TCRdb to about 2017). For the study in its entirety: An earlier analysis of under 600 of the donors reported 250 to 300 Gb of sequence data and around 120 million unique TCR beta sequences from around 200 million T cells. Rather than using new phenotypic data, the later analysis identified candidate immune exposures from TCR beta sequences and from how often those sequences occurred across donors. Genome-wide SNP genotypes for about 55% of the roughly 670 donors were used in a later genetic analysis, which treated that subset as a discovery cohort. Typing coverage varied by locus: about 620-630 donors for A, B, C, DRB1 and DQB1; roughly 510 for DQA1; over 600 for DPA1; roughly 450 for DPB1. Every discovery cohort repertoire had been produced on one sequencing platform. An earlier analysis of fewer than 750 of the donors used high-throughput TCR beta sequencing to judge whether each TCR beta V gene segment behaved as functional or pseudogenic. In addition to the first cohort of roughly 670 subjects, a separate validation cohort of under 150 different subjects was used. Five DR-DQ haplotypes were treated as single units for association and clustering because of strong linkage in the cohort. To study patterns of TCR occurrence, a later analysis re-analyzed previously published TCR beta repertoires from more than 550 donors and added high-resolution HLA genotyping. The aim of the study was to test whether cataloging public T cell receptors could identify signatures of past pathogen exposure. High-throughput TCR immunosequencing, statistical association of individual TCRs with disease status, and machine learning were combined to predict cytomegalovirus infection status. Across under 500 genotyped donors of the cohort, an average of approximately 240,000 unique TCR beta nucleotide sequences per donor were sequenced, and roughly 20% of those sequences were non-productive. HLA typing covered class I and class II loci at four-digit resolution. Among the approximately 420 genotyped donors, around 81% belonged to the genetic ancestry cluster associated with self-reported Caucasian donors. The study profiled the T cell repertoires of approximately 700 subjects by immunosequencing and related them to cytomegalovirus serostatus. An early release that covered fewer than 750 HLA-typed donors contained around 300 gigabases of sequencing data and tens of millions of unique TCR sequences. Donor age, sex, ethnicity and CMV serostatus were compiled together with the repertoire data.

Libraries were constructed by the immunoSEQ multiplex PCR assay. The multiplex PCR relied on a mix of 60 forward primers for TCR Vbeta segments and 13 reverse primers for TCR Jbeta segments. Amplification of the CDR3 region of rearranged TCR beta genes was performed with a multiplex PCR assay on genomic DNA. The Illumina HiSeq System was used to sequence the amplified TCR beta libraries as 87-base-pair reads. The authors' analysis ran thus. Across the 700 or so repertoires, a later analysis counted about 81 million unique TCR beta chains, some 11 million of which were shared by at least two donors. Raw reads were error-corrected and collapsed into unique sequences with a nearest-neighbor algorithm that merged closely related sequences to remove PCR and sequencing errors. To assign V, D and J gene segments, CDR3 sequences were aligned to IMGT reference sequences. For a sequence to be retained, at least a six-nucleotide match to both a V gene segment and a J gene segment was required. Rearrangements were classified as productive when the CDR3 lacked stop codons and remained in frame with V and J, and all other rearrangements were classified as non-productive. Following IMGT convention, CDR3 was defined as the stretch from the second conserved V-encoded cysteine to the conserved J-encoded phenylalanine. Sequences without an unambiguous match to a single V gene segment were excluded from the earlier analysis of almost 600 of the donors. In an earlier analysis of 500 to 750 of the donors, V segments were called functional above 56.7% productive rearrangements and were called segregating when the between-donor standard deviation exceeded 5%. To diagnose cytomegalovirus status from the catalog of TCR beta chain sequences, a statistical classification framework was built. A later analysis assigned V and J genes by comparing TCR nucleotide sequences with IMGT/GENE-DB human TR gene sequences. In a later analysis, CDR3 sequences and most-parsimonious VDJ recombination scenarios were assigned using the TCRdist pipeline. A later analysis defined each TCR beta chain by its CDR3 amino acid sequence plus V-gene family, and excluded reads lacking a unique V-gene family. To address suspected cross-contamination and a sequencing artifact, a later analysis removed approximately 600 highly shared, low-generation-probability nucleotide sequences. A later analysis calculated a clonal expansion index for each public chain from normalized within-repertoire ranks of inferred template counts. Generation probabilities in a later analysis came from a VDJ recombination model fitted to out-of-frame rearrangements, and those results were checked against IGoR. A later analysis scored TCR-TCR, TCR-HLA and TCR-CMV co-occurrence with hypergeometric tests, applying a repertoire-size bias correction to TCR pairs. A later analysis estimated false discovery rates by permuting HLA or CMV assignments 20 times. In a later analysis, co-occurring TCRs were grouped with DBSCAN, and TCRdist sequence similarity was added when clustering was performed within HLA-allele-positive subsets. Repertoires with fewer than 30,000 or more than 120,000 public chains were left out of co-occurrence clustering, as were about 5 repertoires with anomalous nucleotide sharing. TCRdb obtained this table from immuneACCESS and retained in-frame rearrangements with V and J assigned. These tables miss some clones; where compared with another copy, unresolved V genes account for less than half of the shortfall, and the remainder is unexplained. Clonal size and the V and J genes are those of that table, whereas D and trimming came from the DNA. Recorded for this sample are about 200,000 clones; 70% to 90% of them occurred a single time. 2.5% to 3% of the sample rests with the top ten.

V lost 4 bases and J lost 3 bases, and the count of bases not matched to a germline gene is 9. The CDR3 sequence holds 15 residues, the cysteine and phenylalanine included. The read is trimmed to its CDR3 DNA, 45 bases read in frame from base 1. Via the germline V gene, CDR1 is SGDLS and CDR2 YYNGEE. As regards this clone: The clone's antigen remains unknown. The sample holds no much larger clone one base away, and base qualities are not on file.

Findings and caveats that apply to the study as a whole: In vitro tests confirmed that a few of the cytomegalovirus-associated TCR beta chains recognize cytomegalovirus antigens. According to the authors, the approach could potentially be generalized to other disease states and immunological phenotypes. HLA typing was unavailable for some donors at each locus, so association tests used only the typed subset. Only TCR beta chains were sequenced in this cohort, and the absence of alpha or paired-chain data limited detectable features. Cytomegalovirus status was reported to be diagnosed by the classifier with high specificity and sensitivity in both the original and validation cohorts. A total of 164 TCR beta chains were listed by the study as associated with cytomegalovirus. A later analysis found that TCR association rates varied across HLA loci, with DRB1 alleles showing the most associated TCRs and HLA-C alleles the fewest. A further reported finding was that TCR beta sequences accurately predicted the HLA-A and HLA-B alleles for most subjects in the first cohort. A later analysis found that HLA-associated TCR beta chains were more clonally expanded and had lower generation probabilities than equally common non-associated chains. In an earlier analysis of about 600 of the donors, most TCR beta V segments appeared in productive rearrangements about 87% or about 30% of the time, broadly matching IMGT annotations. Several of the top co-occurrence clusters appeared to be linked to parvovirus B19, influenza, CMV and Epstein-Barr virus, according to a later analysis. In a later analysis, most CMV-associated TCR beta chains were found to appear HLA-restricted, with HLA associations seemingly driven largely by CMV exposure. The sequencing pipeline was judged likely to have produced a cluster of highly shared sequence variants as a technical artifact. V-gene and J-gene trimming of TCR beta chains was associated with a missense DCLRE1C variant in a later genetic analysis, and the association was replicated in an independent cohort. Most TCR sequences were seen in very few donors, while some public TCRs were found in many individuals. Because counts were too low, about 18 rarely observed V segments, including chromosome 9 orphons, were excluded from the earlier analysis of some 540 of the donors. Strong co-occurrence of HLA alleles, especially DR and DQ, made assigning TCR associations to individual alleles difficult. Specific HLA alleles were associated with 16,951 TCR beta sequences at a false discovery rate of 0.05 in a later analysis. Linkage disequilibrium might explain the correlated functional status among segregating V segments, but an unknown experimental factor could not be ruled out. Because the 87-base-pair reads could not distinguish some IMGT-functional V segments, including TRBV6-2 and TRBV6-3, those segments were excluded. CMV serostatus was the only immune exposure information available for the cohort. Presence/absence analyses assumed roughly uniform sequencing depth across donors, an assumption that may not hold. According to a later genetic analysis, donors in an Asian-associated ancestry cluster had fewer N-insertions in productive TCRs than the approximately 700-donor mean.

The cohort consisted of 600 or so healthy bone marrow donors. At the time of sampling, all cohort members were nominally healthy, though unrecorded immune exposures were likely present. The donor was CMV seronegative and was included in the group of about 400 seronegative cohort members. Every donor gave a peripheral blood sample, and the peripheral blood mononuclear cells from that sample were used for TCR beta sequencing. Genomic DNA extraction from the blood cell samples was performed with the Qiagen DNeasy Blood Extraction Kit. The TCR sequence derives from a man aged 30-40 years in good health and CMV-seronegative. Recombination joined TRBV9 with TRBJ1-2, with TRBD1 identical over 7 junction bases. The sequencing sample was made of PBMCs. The encoded CDR3 is CASSPEDRVDYGYTF. The DNA reads as follows: TGTGCCAGCAGCCCCGAAGACAGGGTGGACTATGGCTACACCTTC.